This TCR beta chain stems from a study of T cells expressing NK-cell markers. On the study more broadly: It was from sorted CD3+CD56+NKG2C+, CD3+CD56+NKG2C- and CD3+CD56-NKG2C+ T cells that TCR beta repertoires came. The study sequenced eight donors, seven HCMV-seropositive and one seronegative.

In germline, CDR1 is SEHNR, CDR2 FQNEAQ (reference sequence). The CDR3 sequence is 14 residues long. Notes on this clonotype: Its specificity is unknown.

TCRdb processed the 5' RACE reads again and assigns one entry to each CDR3 protein, with no DNA. The sample data list some 450,000 distinct CDR3 sequences. General study findings and limits: In four donors, dominant clonotypes made up about 25-65% of CD3+CD56-NKG2C+ cells.

The sequencing input was blood T cells: a sorted CD56 or NKG2C T cell subset, CD4+ or CD8+ T cells, or bulk PBMC T cells (not recorded which). The origin of this receptor is a woman between 18 and 75 years old in good health. V and J are TRBV7-9 and TRBJ2-7; TCRdb indicates TRBD1, and absent DNA this call remains unverified. CDR3 amino acids: CASSTSTGTYEQYF. Complete variable domain (other parts from reference TRBV7-9 and TRBJ2-7): DTGVSQNPRHKITKRGQNVTFRCDPISEHNRLYWYRQTLGQGPEFLTYFQNEAQLEKSRLLSDRFSAERPKGSFSTLEIQRTEQGDSAMYLCASSTSTGTYEQYFGPGTRLTVT.